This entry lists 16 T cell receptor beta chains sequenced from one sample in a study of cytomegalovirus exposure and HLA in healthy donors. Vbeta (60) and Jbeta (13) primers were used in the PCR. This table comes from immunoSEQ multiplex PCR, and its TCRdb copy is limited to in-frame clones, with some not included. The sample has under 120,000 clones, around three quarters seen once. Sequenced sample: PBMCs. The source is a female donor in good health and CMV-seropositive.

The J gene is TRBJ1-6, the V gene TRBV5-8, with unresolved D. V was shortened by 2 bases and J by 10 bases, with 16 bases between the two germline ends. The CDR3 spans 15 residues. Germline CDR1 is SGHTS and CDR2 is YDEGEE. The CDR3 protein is CASSFLAGGNSPLHF. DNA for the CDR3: TGTGCCAGCAGCTTCTTGGCAGGCGGGAACTCACCCCTCCACTTT.

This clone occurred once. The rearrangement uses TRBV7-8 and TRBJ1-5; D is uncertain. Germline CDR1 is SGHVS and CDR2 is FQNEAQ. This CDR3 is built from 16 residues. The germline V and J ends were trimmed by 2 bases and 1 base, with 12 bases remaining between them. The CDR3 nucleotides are TGTGCCAGCAGCTTACTAGGTGGAGAGAGCAATCAGCCCCAGCATTTT. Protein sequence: CASSLLGGESNQPQHF.

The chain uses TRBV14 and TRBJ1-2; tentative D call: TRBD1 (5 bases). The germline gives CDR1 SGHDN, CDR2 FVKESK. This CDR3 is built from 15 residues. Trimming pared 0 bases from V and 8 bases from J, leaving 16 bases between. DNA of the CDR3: TGTGCCAGCAGCCAAGAAAGGGGAAACTCGAGGGGCTACACCTTC. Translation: CASSQERGNSRGYTF.

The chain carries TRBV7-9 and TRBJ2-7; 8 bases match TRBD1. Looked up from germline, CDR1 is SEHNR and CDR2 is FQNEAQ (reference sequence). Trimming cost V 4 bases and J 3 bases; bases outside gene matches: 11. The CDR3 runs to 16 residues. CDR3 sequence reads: CASSSPSGRGLYEQYF. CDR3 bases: TGTGCCAGCAGCTCCCCCTCGGGCAGGGGGCTCTACGAGCAGTACTTC.

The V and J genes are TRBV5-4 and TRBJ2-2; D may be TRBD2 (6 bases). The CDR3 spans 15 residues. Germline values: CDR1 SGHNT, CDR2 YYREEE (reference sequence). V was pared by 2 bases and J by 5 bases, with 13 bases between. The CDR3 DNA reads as TGTGCCAGCAGCTTCGAGACTAGGCCGACCGGGGAGCTGTTTTTT. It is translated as CASSFETRPTGELFF.

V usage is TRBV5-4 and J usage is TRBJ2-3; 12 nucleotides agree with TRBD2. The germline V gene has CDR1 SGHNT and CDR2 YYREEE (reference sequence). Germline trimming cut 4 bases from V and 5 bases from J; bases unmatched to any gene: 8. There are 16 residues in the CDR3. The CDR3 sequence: CASSHPSGRALDTQYF. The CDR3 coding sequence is TGTGCCAGCAGCCACCCTAGCGGGAGGGCCTTAGATACGCAGTATTTT. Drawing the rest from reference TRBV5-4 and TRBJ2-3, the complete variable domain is ETGVTQSPTHLIKTRGQQVTLRCSSQSGHNTVSWYQQALGQGPQFIFQYYREEENGRGNFPPRFSGLQFPNYSSELNVNALELDDSALYLCASSHPSGRALDTQYFGPGTRLTVL.

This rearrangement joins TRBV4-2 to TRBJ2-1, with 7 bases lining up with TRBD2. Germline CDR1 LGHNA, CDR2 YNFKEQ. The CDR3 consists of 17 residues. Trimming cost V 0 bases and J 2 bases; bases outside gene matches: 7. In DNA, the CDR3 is TGTGCCAGCAGCCAAGATAGGGCGGGAGAAACCTACAATGAGCAGTTCTTC. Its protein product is CASSQDRAGETYNEQFF.

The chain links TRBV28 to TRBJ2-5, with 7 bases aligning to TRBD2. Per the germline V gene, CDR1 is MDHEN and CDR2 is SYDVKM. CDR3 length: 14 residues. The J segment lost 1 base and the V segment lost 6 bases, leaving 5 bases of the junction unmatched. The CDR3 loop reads CASRTPSGQETQYF. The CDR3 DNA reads TGTGCCAGCAGGACCCCTAGCGGCCAAGAGACCCAGTACTTC.

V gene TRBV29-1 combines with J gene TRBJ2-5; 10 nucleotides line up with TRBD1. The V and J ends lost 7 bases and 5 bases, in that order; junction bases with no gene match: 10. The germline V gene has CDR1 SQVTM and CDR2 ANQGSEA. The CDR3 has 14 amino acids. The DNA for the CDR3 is TGCAGCGCCGTGGACAGGGGGAGTTGGGAGACCCAGTACTTC. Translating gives CSAVDRGSWETQYF. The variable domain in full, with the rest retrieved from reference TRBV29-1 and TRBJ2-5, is SAVISQKPSRDICQRGTSLTIQCQVDSQVTMMFWYRQQPGQSLTLIATANQGSEATYESGFVIDKFPISRPNLTFSTLTVSNMSPEDSSIYLCSAVDRGSWETQYFGPGTRLLVL.

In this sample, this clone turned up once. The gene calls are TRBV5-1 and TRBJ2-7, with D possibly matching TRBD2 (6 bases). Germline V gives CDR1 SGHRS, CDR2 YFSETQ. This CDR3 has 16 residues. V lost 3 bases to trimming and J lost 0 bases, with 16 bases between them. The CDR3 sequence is CASSYSGDPASYEQYF. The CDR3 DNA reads TGCGCCAGCAGCTACTCGGGGGACCCAGCCTCCTACGAGCAGTACTTC.

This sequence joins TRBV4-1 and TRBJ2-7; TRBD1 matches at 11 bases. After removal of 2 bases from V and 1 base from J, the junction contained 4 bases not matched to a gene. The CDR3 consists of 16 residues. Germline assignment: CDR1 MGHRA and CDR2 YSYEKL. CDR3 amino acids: CASSQIGTGGSYEQYF. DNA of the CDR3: TGCGCCAGCAGCCAAATCGGGACAGGGGGGTCCTACGAGCAGTACTTC.

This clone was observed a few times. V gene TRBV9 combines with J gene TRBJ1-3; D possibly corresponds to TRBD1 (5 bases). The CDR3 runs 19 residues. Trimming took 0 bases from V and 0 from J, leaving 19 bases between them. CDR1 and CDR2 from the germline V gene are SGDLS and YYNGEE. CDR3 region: CASSVEIGQGPSSGNTIYF. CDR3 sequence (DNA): TGTGCCAGCAGCGTAGAGATAGGTCAGGGTCCGAGCTCTGGAAACACCATATATTTT.

This CDR3 reads CASSQEHRGNEKLFF. In DNA form, the CDR3 reads TGTGCCAGCAGCCAAGAACACAGGGGGAATGAAAAACTGTTTTTT. The chain uses TRBV4-2 and TRBJ1-4, with 8 nucleotides matching TRBD1. The V segment lost 0 bases and the J segment 5 bases; nucleotides outside the gene matches: 2. Germline V gene lookup returns CDR1 LGHNA and CDR2 YNFKEQ. CDR3 length: 15 residues.

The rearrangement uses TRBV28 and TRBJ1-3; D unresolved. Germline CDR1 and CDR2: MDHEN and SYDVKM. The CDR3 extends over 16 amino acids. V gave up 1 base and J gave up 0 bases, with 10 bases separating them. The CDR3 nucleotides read TGTGCCAGCAGTTTATTGGGCGGACTCTCTGGAAACACCATATATTTT. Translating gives CASSLLGGLSGNTIYF.

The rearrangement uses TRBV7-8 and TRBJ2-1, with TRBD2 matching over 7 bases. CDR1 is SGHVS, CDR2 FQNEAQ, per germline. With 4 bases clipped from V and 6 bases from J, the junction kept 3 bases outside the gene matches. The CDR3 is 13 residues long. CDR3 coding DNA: TGTGCCAGCAGCTCGACTAGCATCAATGAGCAGTTCTTC. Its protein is CASSSTSINEQFF.

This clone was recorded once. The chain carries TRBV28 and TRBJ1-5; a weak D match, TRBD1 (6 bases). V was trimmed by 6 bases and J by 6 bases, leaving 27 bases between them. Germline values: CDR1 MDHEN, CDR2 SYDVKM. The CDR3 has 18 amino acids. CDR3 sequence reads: CASRPSLGGARWGQPQHF. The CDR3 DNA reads TGTGCCAGCAGGCCCTCTTTAGGGGGAGCTCGGTGGGGTCAGCCCCAGCATTTT.